These 26 T cell receptor beta chains originate from one sample sequenced in a study of blood T cell repertoires in COVID-19 (dated by TCRdb to 2020 to 2021). The library came from the immunoSEQ multiplex PCR assay. TCRdb re-hosts the immuneACCESS table, in-frame sequences only. Its copies lack some clones; in the studies checked, an unresolved V gene accounts for under half of them, and the cause for the rest is not known. This sample holds roughly 150,000 clones; under 90% were observed only once. The ten largest clones take up roughly a tenth of the sample. Material: peripheral blood. The receptors come from a woman of 80 years or more with active or convalescent COVID-19.

This sequence joins TRBV12-3 or TRBV12-4 and TRBJ1-1, with no clear D. Trimming left V 0 bases short and J 3 bases short, with 5 bases between. This CDR3 comprises 13 residues. The CDR3: CASSLARDTEAFF. Written as DNA, the CDR3 is TGTGCCAGCAGTTTAGCCCGAGACACTGAAGCTTTCTTT.

This chain links TRBV4-1 with TRBJ2-3; 12 nucleotides align to TRBD2. V lost 4 bases, J lost 2 bases, and 7 bases stayed unmatched. CDR1 is MGHRA, CDR2 YSYEKL, per germline. CDR3 length: 17 residues. CDR3 coding DNA: TGCGCCAGCAGCCCCTACCGGACTAGCGGGAACACAGATACGCAGTATTTT. Its protein product is CASSPYRTSGNTDTQYF.

This chain joins TRBV13 and TRBJ2-1; 10 bases fit TRBD1. The ends lost 3 bases at V and 7 bases at J; junction bases unmatched: 3. The germline V gene encodes CDR1 PRHDT and CDR2 FYEKMQ (reference sequence). The CDR3 loop spans 14 amino acids. In nucleotides, the CDR3 is TGTGCCAGCAGCTTCCGGGACAGGGGAAATGAGCAGTTCTTC. Encoded protein: CASSFRDRGNEQFF.

The V call is TRBV19, the J call TRBJ2-1; a possible D gene is TRBD2 (6 bases). CDR1 is LNHDA and CDR2 is SQIVND in the germline V gene (reference sequence). This CDR3 region has 15 residues. With 4 bases removed from V and 4 bases from J, the gap between germline ends came to 14 bases. CDR3 nucleotide sequence: TGTGCCAGTAGTAGTCGGGAGAAGAAATACAATGAGCAGTTCTTC. Translating it yields CASSSREKKYNEQFF. The full variable domain, its missing parts supplied by reference TRBV19 and TRBJ2-1, is DGGITQSPKYLFRKEGQNVTLSCEQNLNHDAMYWYRQDPGQGLRLIYYSQIVNDFQKGDIAEGYSVSREKKESFPLTVTSAQKNPTAFYLCASSSREKKYNEQFFGPGTRLTVL.

J is TRBJ1-6 and V is TRBV4-2, with D perhaps matching TRBD1 (6 bases). Trimming cost V 3 bases and J 5 bases, with 11 bases left between them. Germline assignment: CDR1 LGHNA and CDR2 YNFKEQ. The CDR3 loop spans 15 amino acids. The CDR3 DNA reads as TGTGCCAGCAGCCATAGCTCAGGGGATAATTCACCCCTCCACTTT. Residues: CASSHSSGDNSPLHF.

The rearrangement links TRBV19 to TRBJ2-7; TRBD2 matches 9 bases. With 5 bases clipped from V and 2 bases from J, the junction kept 10 bases outside the gene matches. The germline CDR1 and CDR2 sequences are LNHDA and SQIVND (reference sequence). CDR3 length equals 16 residues. CDR3 bases: TGTGCCAGTAGTCTGCGGGGGGGGACTACCGCCTACGAGCAGTACTTC. Translated: CASSLRGGTTAYEQYF.

This sequence joins TRBV27 and TRBJ1-5; D remains unclear. CDR3 length: 14 amino acids. Looked up from germline, CDR1 is MNHEY and CDR2 is SMNVEV (reference sequence). Trimming pared 1 base from V and 5 bases from J, leaving 9 bases between. In nucleotides, the CDR3 is TGTGCCAGCAGTTTATGGGCAGTCGATCAGCCCCAGCATTTT. This sequence encodes CASSLWAVDQPQHF.

As concerns this clone: Different DNA sequences within this sample yield the same CDR3. V is TRBV19 and J is TRBJ1-5; D gene uncertain. Germline CDR1 and CDR2: LNHDA and SQIVND (reference sequence). CDR3 length equals 14 residues. V was clipped by 0 bases and J by 2 bases, with 5 bases between them. The CDR3 reads CASSIDSGNQPQHF. CDR3 coding DNA: TGTGCCAGTAGTATAGATTCAGGCAATCAGCCCCAGCATTTT. Combining the CDR3 with reference TRBV19 and TRBJ1-5 gives the whole variable domain DGGITQSPKYLFRKEGQNVTLSCEQNLNHDAMYWYRQDPGQGLRLIYYSQIVNDFQKGDIAEGYSVSREKKESFPLTVTSAQKNPTAFYLCASSIDSGNQPQHFGDGTRLSIL.

This chain links TRBV11-2 with TRBJ2-7, with 8 bases fitting TRBD2. V trimming: 1 base; J trimming: 4 bases; junction bases outside the gene matches: 3. Germline-derived CDR1 and CDR2 are SGHAT and FQNNGV. This CDR3 has 14 amino acids. CDR3 in DNA: TGTGCCAGCAGCTTAGGCCGGGGGGGTTACGAGCAGTACTTC. Protein sequence: CASSLGRGGYEQYF. Supplemented by reference TRBV11-2 and TRBJ2-7, the full variable domain reads EAGVAQSPRYKIIEKRQSVAFWCNPISGHATLYWYQQILGQGPKLLIQFQNNGVVDDSQLPKDRFSAERLKGVDSTLKIQPAKLEDSAVYLCASSLGRGGYEQYFGPGTRLTVT.

The rearrangement uses TRBV2 and TRBJ2-5, with TRBD2 identical over 8 bases. J lost 7 bases, V lost 5 bases, and 9 bases had no gene match. This CDR3 contains 14 residues. Germline loops: CDR1 SNHLY, CDR2 FYNNEI. The CDR3 loop is CASSPPRGGGTQYF. DNA for the CDR3: TGTGCCAGCAGTCCCCCCCGGGGGGGAGGGACCCAGTACTTC.

CDR3 coding DNA: TGTGCCAGCAGCCCACTAGCGGGGACTACGCAGTATTTT. Its protein product is CASSPLAGTTQYF. This chain uses TRBV7-9 with TRBJ2-3; 10 bases agree with TRBD2. V was clipped by 5 bases and J by 8 bases; unmatched bases: 4. Germline assignment: CDR1 SEHNR and CDR2 FQNEAQ (reference sequence). The CDR3 covers 13 residues.

This chain connects TRBV28 to TRBJ2-1; D might be TRBD1 (6 bases). Germline V gene lookup returns CDR1 MDHEN and CDR2 SYDVKM. There are 13 residues in the CDR3. The ends were cut back, 5 bases at V and 6 bases at J, with 11 bases in the middle. The CDR3 region has the DNA TGTGCCAGCAGTGCCACAGGGAGCAATGAGCAGTTCTTC. Its translation: CASSATGSNEQFF.

V gene TRBV27 combines with J gene TRBJ2-7, with 7 nucleotides matching TRBD1. Trimming removed 6 bases from V and 2 bases from J; junction bases left unmatched: 10. CDR1 MNHEY and CDR2 SMNVEV come from the germline V gene (reference sequence). The CDR3 extends over 15 amino acids. This chain's CDR3 is CASSRGGALTYEQYF. The CDR3 nucleotides are TGTGCCAGCAGCCGAGGGGGCGCGTTGACCTACGAGCAGTACTTC.

The rearrangement joins TRBV2 to TRBJ2-7, with D tentatively TRBD1 (6 bases). Trimming removed 5 bases at V and 4 bases at J, with 9 bases between. Germline V gene lookup returns CDR1 SNHLY and CDR2 FYNNEI. This CDR3 comprises 12 residues. The CDR3 protein is CASSTGRYEQYF. The CDR3 DNA follows: TGTGCCAGCAGTACAGGGAGATACGAGCAGTACTTC.

The chain uses TRBV28 and TRBJ2-1; a possible D gene is TRBD2 (5 bases). The CDR3 is made up of 14 amino acids. The germline CDR1 and CDR2 sequences are MDHEN and SYDVKM. V lost 6 bases and J lost 3, with 12 bases in between. In DNA, the CDR3 is TGTGCCAGCAGGGCCCCAGGAGGCTACAATGAGCAGTTCTTC. Translating gives CASRAPGGYNEQFF.

This chain connects TRBV30 to TRBJ2-1; D gene ambiguous. The CDR3 spans 12 residues. V was cut by 4 bases and J by 6 bases, with 10 bases left in between. Germline-derived CDR1 and CDR2 are GTSNPN and SVGIG (reference sequence). CDR3 sequence: CAWTLSGNEQFF. In DNA form, the CDR3 reads TGTGCCTGGACTCTCTCCGGCAATGAGCAGTTCTTC. The whole variable domain, remainder taken from reference TRBV30 and TRBJ2-1, is SQTIHQWPATLVQPVGSPLSLECTVEGTSNPNLYWYRQAAGRGLQLLFYSVGIGQISSEVPQNLSASRPQDRQFILSSKKLLLSDSGFYLCAWTLSGNEQFFGPGTRLTVL.

The chain has TRBV2 and TRBJ2-7, with 8 bases aligning to TRBD1. The CDR3 has 12 amino acids. The germline gives CDR1 SNHLY, CDR2 FYNNEI. The junction had 0 bases not matched to a gene; V was cut back by 6 bases and J by 2 bases. The CDR3 here is CASRDRAYEQYF. CDR3 bases: TGTGCCAGCAGGGACAGGGCCTACGAGCAGTACTTC.

The chain employs TRBV3-1 (or the pseudogene TRBV3-2) and TRBJ2-1; D gene unclear. The CDR3 has 13 residues. Germline values: CDR1 LGHDT, CDR2 YNNKEL (reference sequence). Trimming took 1 base from V and 4 from J, leaving 5 bases between them. The chain's CDR3 is CASSQALYNEQFF. The CDR3 coding sequence is TGTGCCAGCAGCCAAGCCCTATACAATGAGCAGTTCTTC.

The J gene is TRBJ1-6, the V gene TRBV25-1; 9 bases line up with TRBD1. Germline V gene sequence: CDR1 MGHDK, CDR2 SYGVNS. The CDR3 runs 14 residues. V shed 6 bases, J shed 10 bases, and the junction held 7 bases outside the gene matches. CDR3: CASRQGQGESPLHF. CDR3 bases: TGTGCCAGCAGACAGGGACAGGGAGAGTCACCCCTCCACTTT.

The chain recombines TRBV10-3 with TRBJ2-1, with 10 bases matching TRBD2. The CDR3 runs to 18 residues. Losses at the gene ends were 3 bases for V and 0 bases for J; bases not matched to a gene: 8. Germline V gene lookup returns CDR1 ENHRY and CDR2 SYGVKD. The CDR3 spells CAISDGGLALSSYNEQFF. The DNA of the CDR3 is TGTGCCATCAGTGACGGGGGACTAGCGTTGAGCTCCTACAATGAGCAGTTCTTC.

The chain recombines TRBV5-1 with TRBJ1-2, with TRBD1 as a possible D gene (6 bases). The V and J ends lost 2 bases and 4 bases respectively, with 12 bases between them. Germline V gene data show CDR1 as SGHRS and CDR2 as YFSETQ. The CDR3 spans 14 residues. CDR3 in amino acids: CASSFDGGAYGYTF. CDR3 DNA sequence: TGCGCCAGCAGCTTCGATGGGGGCGCCTATGGCTACACCTTC.

This clone was seen a few times. The gene calls are TRBV28 and TRBJ1-3; 10 bases fit TRBD1. Germline values: CDR1 MDHEN, CDR2 SYDVKM. V was clipped by 4 bases and J by 4 bases; unmatched bases: 4. The CDR3 sequence is 15 residues long. DNA for the CDR3: TGTGCCAGCAGTTCCGCGGACAGGGGGGGAAACACCATATATTTT. Residues: CASSSADRGGNTIYF.

CDR3 sequence reads: CAWSEAGAVNYGYTF. CDR3 in DNA: TGTGCCTGGAGTGAAGCAGGGGCGGTTAACTATGGCTACACCTTC. The V and J genes are TRBV30 and TRBJ1-2, with D possibly matching TRBD1 (6 bases). Trimming took 1 base from V and 1 from J, leaving 13 bases between them. The V gene's germline CDR1 is GTSNPN and CDR2 SVGIG (reference sequence). The CDR3 contains 15 residues.

The chain couples TRBV29-1 to TRBJ2-7, with TRBD2 matching over 9 bases. Germline V lookup: CDR1 SQVTM, CDR2 ANQGSEA. Trimming took 5 bases from V and 1 from J; bases not matched to a gene: 12. The CDR3 runs 16 residues. CDR3 DNA sequence: TGCAGCGTTTTGGGGCTAGCGGGGAAGGGTTCCTACGAGCAGTACTTC. As protein: CSVLGLAGKGSYEQYF.

The chain joins TRBV6-5 to TRBJ2-1, with D possibly matching TRBD1 (6 bases). Germline V gene data show CDR1 as MNHEY and CDR2 as SVGAGI. This CDR3 comprises 13 residues. Trimming took 8 bases from V and 8 from J, leaving 16 bases between them. In DNA form, the CDR3 reads TGTGCCAGCGTGGACAGTCGAATTCATGAGCAGTTCTTC. Translated: CASVDSRIHEQFF.

Comments on this clone: At one boundary the junction diverges from the germline segment, which might be a read error. The V gene is TRBV5-1, the J gene TRBJ1-2, with a weak D call TRBD1 (6 bases). CDR3 length: 12 amino acids. Germline V gene data show CDR1 as SGHRS and CDR2 as YFSETQ. The CDR3 sequence is CASSPEPGAAHF. The CDR3 DNA is TGCGCCAGCAGCCCGGAGCCAGGGGCTGCTCACTTC.